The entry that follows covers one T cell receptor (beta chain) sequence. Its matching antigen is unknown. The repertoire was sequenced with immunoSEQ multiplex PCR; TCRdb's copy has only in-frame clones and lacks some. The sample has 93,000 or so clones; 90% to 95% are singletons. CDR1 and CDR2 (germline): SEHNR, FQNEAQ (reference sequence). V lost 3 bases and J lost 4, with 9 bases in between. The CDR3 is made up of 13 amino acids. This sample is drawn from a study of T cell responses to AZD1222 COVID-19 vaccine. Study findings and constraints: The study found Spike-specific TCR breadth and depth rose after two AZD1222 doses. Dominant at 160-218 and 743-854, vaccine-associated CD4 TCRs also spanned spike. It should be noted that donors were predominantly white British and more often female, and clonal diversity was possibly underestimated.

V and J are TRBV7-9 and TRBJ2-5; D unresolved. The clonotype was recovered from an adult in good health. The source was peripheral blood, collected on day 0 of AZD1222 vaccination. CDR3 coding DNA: TGTGCCAGCAGCTTCAGCGTGTCAGAGACCCAGTACTTC. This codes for CASSFSVSETQYF.